The source of this T cell receptor (beta chain) is a study of blood T cell repertoires in COVID-19. Germline loops: CDR1 SGDLS, CDR2 YYNGEE. V shed 5 bases, J shed 6 bases, and the junction held 10 bases outside the gene matches. The length of the CDR3 is 15 residues. Using immunoSEQ multiplex PCR, the repertoire was profiled, and TCRdb retains in-frame clones only, with some absent. The table lists fewer than 300,000 clones, approximately 83% of them singletons. The sequencing sample was made of PBMCs or T cells enriched from blood (not recorded which). The rearrangement uses TRBV9 and TRBJ1-1; 10 bases are shared with TRBD1. The sequence was collected from a woman aged 25 to 45 who had recovered from COVID-19. The CDR3 DNA sequence: TGTGCCAGCAGTGGAAACCGGGACAGGGGCTCTGAAGCTTTCTTT. Its protein is CASSGNRDRGSEAFF.